This is a list of T cell receptor beta chains from one sample in a study of T cell responses to AZD1222 COVID-19 vaccine. Profiling relied on immunoSEQ multiplex PCR, and the TCRdb table lists in-frame clones only, not all of them. The sample has some 130,000 clones, roughly 89% seen once. The source material was peripheral blood, sampled on day 0 of AZD1222 vaccination. These receptors were collected from an adult in good health. Each CDR3 is given with its conserved first and last residue. The order of the fields is J gene, clone size, V gene, D gene, CDR3 protein, CDR3 DNA. D genes are given only for firm matches. The size field is filled for only some rows; it gives once, few, many or a size class.

j_call: TRBJ1-6; clone_size: NA; v_call: TRBV5-1; d_call: NA; cdr3_aa: CASSPLAGGGSPLHF; cdr3_nt: TGCGCCAGCAGCCCTCTGGCGGGGGGGGGTTCACCCCTCCACTTT
j_call: TRBJ2-6; clone_size: NA; v_call: TRBV5-4; d_call: NA; cdr3_aa: CASSLGVGTLSGANVLTF; cdr3_nt: TGTGCCAGCAGCTTGGGGGTAGGAACCCTCTCTGGGGCCAACGTCCTGACTTTC
j_call: TRBJ1-2; clone_size: NA; v_call: TRBV5-8; d_call: NA; cdr3_aa: CASSLEPLHGYTF; cdr3_nt: TGTGCCAGCAGCTTGGAGCCTCTGCATGGCTACACCTTC
j_call: TRBJ1-2; clone_size: few; v_call: TRBV27; d_call: NA; cdr3_aa: CASSPREEGQGGYTF; cdr3_nt: TGTGCCAGCAGTCCCCGGGAGGAAGGGCAAGGGGGCTACACCTTC
j_call: TRBJ2-4; clone_size: NA; v_call: TRBV5-1; d_call: TRBD2; cdr3_aa: CASSLSGGAKNIQYF; cdr3_nt: TGCGCCAGCAGCTTGTCGGGAGGTGCCAAAAACATTCAGTACTTC
j_call: TRBJ1-4; clone_size: NA; v_call: TRBV7-9; d_call: NA; cdr3_aa: CASSPGLNEKLFF; cdr3_nt: TGTGCCAGCAGCCCAGGGTTGAATGAAAAACTGTTTTTT
j_call: TRBJ1-3; clone_size: NA; v_call: TRBV6-5; d_call: TRBD1; cdr3_aa: CASSYRGLSGNTIYF; cdr3_nt: TGTGCCAGCAGTTACAGGGGGCTCTCTGGAAACACCATATATTTT
j_call: TRBJ1-6; clone_size: once; v_call: TRBV4-3; d_call: NA; cdr3_aa: CASSQVGRVNSPLHF; cdr3_nt: TGCGCCAGCAGCCAAGTAGGGCGAGTGAATTCACCCCTCCACTTT
j_call: TRBJ1-6; clone_size: NA; v_call: TRBV27; d_call: NA; cdr3_aa: CASRSVVRANSPLHF; cdr3_nt: TGTGCCAGCAGATCTGTCGTAAGGGCGAATTCACCCCTCCACTTT
j_call: TRBJ1-3; clone_size: NA; v_call: TRBV7-9; d_call: NA; cdr3_aa: CVSSFAGVGNTIYF; cdr3_nt: TGTGTCAGCAGCTTTGCAGGGGTTGGAAACACCATATATTTT
j_call: TRBJ2-3; clone_size: once; v_call: TRBV20-1; d_call: TRBD2; cdr3_aa: CSASFGLAVEDTQYF; cdr3_nt: TGCAGTGCTAGTTTTGGACTAGCGGTTGAAGATACGCAGTATTTT
j_call: TRBJ2-1; clone_size: NA; v_call: TRBV7-9; d_call: NA; cdr3_aa: CASSSQNEQFF; cdr3_nt: TGTGCCAGCAGCTCTCAAAATGAGCAGTTCTTC
j_call: TRBJ1-4; clone_size: few; v_call: TRBV19; d_call: NA; cdr3_aa: CASGGTDSLKLFF; cdr3_nt: TGTGCCAGTGGTGGAACGGACAGCCTAAAACTGTTTTTT
j_call: TRBJ1-4; clone_size: once; v_call: TRBV5-6; d_call: NA; cdr3_aa: CASSSRDGNEKLFF; cdr3_nt: TGTGCCAGCAGCTCACGGGACGGAAATGAAAAACTGTTTTTT
j_call: TRBJ2-5; clone_size: NA; v_call: TRBV3-1/TRBV3-2; d_call: NA; cdr3_aa: CASSPLLQETQYF; cdr3_nt: TGTGCCAGCAGCCCATTGCTCCAAGAGACCCAGTACTTC
j_call: TRBJ1-2; clone_size: NA; v_call: TRBV6-5; d_call: TRBD1; cdr3_aa: CASSYTRTGYGYTF; cdr3_nt: TGTGCCAGCAGTTACACCAGGACAGGCTATGGCTACACCTTC
j_call: TRBJ1-2; clone_size: NA; v_call: TRBV19; d_call: NA; cdr3_aa: CASSQALNYGYTF; cdr3_nt: TGTGCCAGTAGTCAAGCCCTAAACTATGGCTACACCTTC
j_call: TRBJ1-2; clone_size: NA; v_call: TRBV7-9; d_call: NA; cdr3_aa: CASSLDWGLGYGYTF; cdr3_nt: TGTGCCAGCAGCTTAGATTGGGGTTTAGGCTATGGCTACACCTTC
j_call: TRBJ2-1; clone_size: NA; v_call: TRBV11-2; d_call: TRBD1; cdr3_aa: CASSLGTGPHNEQFF; cdr3_nt: TGTGCCAGCAGCTTGGGGACAGGGCCACACAATGAGCAGTTCTTC
j_call: TRBJ1-2; clone_size: NA; v_call: TRBV7-9; d_call: NA; cdr3_aa: CASSPESPGYTF; cdr3_nt: TGTGCCAGCAGCCCCGAGAGTCCTGGCTACACCTTC
j_call: TRBJ2-3; clone_size: NA; v_call: TRBV2; d_call: NA; cdr3_aa: CASSSGLGLEPTDTQYF; cdr3_nt: TGTGCCAGCAGTTCTGGACTCGGCTTAGAGCCCACAGATACGCAGTATTTT
j_call: TRBJ2-1; clone_size: NA; v_call: TRBV3-1/TRBV3-2; d_call: TRBD2; cdr3_aa: CASSQGRQRGGTSYNEQFF; cdr3_nt: TGTGCCAGCAGCCAAGGCCGGCAGCGGGGGGGCACCTCCTACAATGAGCAGTTCTTC
j_call: TRBJ1-3; clone_size: few; v_call: TRBV4-1; d_call: NA; cdr3_aa: CASSQGAQLSGNTIYF; cdr3_nt: TGCGCCAGCAGCCAAGGGGCGCAACTCTCTGGAAACACCATATATTTT
j_call: TRBJ2-6; clone_size: NA; v_call: TRBV30; d_call: NA; cdr3_aa: CAWSVPSRAGANVLTF; cdr3_nt: TGTGCCTGGAGTGTACCCTCCAGGGCTGGGGCCAACGTCCTGACTTTC
j_call: TRBJ1-3; clone_size: NA; v_call: TRBV19; d_call: NA; cdr3_aa: CATRGTSYSGNTIYF; cdr3_nt: TGTGCCACCAGGGGAACGTCTTACTCTGGAAACACCATATATTTT
j_call: TRBJ2-2; clone_size: NA; v_call: TRBV5-1; d_call: NA; cdr3_aa: CASSSLAGELFF; cdr3_nt: TGCGCCAGCAGCTCGTTAGCCGGGGAGCTGTTTTTT
j_call: TRBJ1-1; clone_size: NA; v_call: TRBV2; d_call: NA; cdr3_aa: CASQVNTEAFF; cdr3_nt: TGTGCCAGTCAAGTGAACACTGAAGCTTTCTTT
j_call: TRBJ2-5; clone_size: NA; v_call: TRBV7-6; d_call: NA; cdr3_aa: CASSMTAEQETQYF; cdr3_nt: TGTGCCAGCAGCATGACAGCAGAGCAAGAGACCCAGTACTTC
j_call: TRBJ1-1; clone_size: NA; v_call: TRBV19; d_call: TRBD1; cdr3_aa: CATTGQGYTEAFF; cdr3_nt: TGTGCCACTACTGGACAGGGGTACACTGAAGCTTTCTTT
j_call: TRBJ2-3; clone_size: NA; v_call: TRBV4-2; d_call: NA; cdr3_aa: CASSQEKAGAFSDTQYF; cdr3_nt: TGTGCCAGCAGCCAAGAGAAGGCTGGGGCGTTTTCGGATACGCAGTATTTT
j_call: TRBJ1-6; clone_size: NA; v_call: TRBV11-2; d_call: NA; cdr3_aa: CASSYQEGRDSPLHF; cdr3_nt: TGTGCCAGCAGCTACCAGGAGGGTCGGGATTCACCCCTCCACTTT
j_call: TRBJ2-2; clone_size: NA; v_call: TRBV5-1; d_call: NA; cdr3_aa: CASSLTVSGELFF; cdr3_nt: TGCGCCAGCAGCTTGACGGTTAGCGGGGAGCTGTTTTTT
j_call: TRBJ1-2; clone_size: NA; v_call: TRBV7-2; d_call: TRBD1; cdr3_aa: CASSLDRLQGASTKYGYTF; cdr3_nt: TGTGCCAGCAGCTTGGACCGCTTACAGGGGGCTTCGACTAAATATGGCTACACCTTC
j_call: TRBJ1-3; clone_size: NA; v_call: TRBV5-6; d_call: TRBD1; cdr3_aa: CASSIYTGDGPGNTIYF; cdr3_nt: TGTGCCAGCAGCATCTACACAGGGGACGGCCCTGGAAACACCATATATTTT
j_call: TRBJ1-2; clone_size: NA; v_call: TRBV19; d_call: TRBD1; cdr3_aa: CASSGDRGGMNYGYTF; cdr3_nt: TGTGCCAGTAGTGGTGACAGGGGGGGAATGAACTATGGCTACACCTTC
j_call: TRBJ1-2; clone_size: once; v_call: TRBV5-1; d_call: NA; cdr3_aa: CASSQTGLRGYTF; cdr3_nt: TGCGCCAGCAGCCAAACAGGGCTCCGTGGCTACACCTTC
j_call: TRBJ1-1; clone_size: NA; v_call: TRBV27; d_call: TRBD1; cdr3_aa: CASSFGGGQGTEAFF; cdr3_nt: TGTGCCAGCAGTTTTGGGGGGGGACAGGGCACTGAAGCTTTCTTT
j_call: TRBJ2-2; clone_size: NA; v_call: TRBV5-1; d_call: TRBD2; cdr3_aa: CASSSIAGANTGELFF; cdr3_nt: TGCGCCAGCAGCTCAATAGCGGGGGCGAACACCGGGGAGCTGTTTTTT
j_call: TRBJ1-1; clone_size: NA; v_call: TRBV10-3; d_call: NA; cdr3_aa: CAISESRGTEAFF; cdr3_nt: TGTGCCATCAGCGAAAGCCGGGGCACTGAAGCTTTCTTT
j_call: TRBJ2-3; clone_size: NA; v_call: TRBV3-1/TRBV3-2; d_call: NA; cdr3_aa: CASSQFGLSRDTQYF; cdr3_nt: TGTGCCAGCAGCCAATTCGGGCTGTCGAGGGATACGCAGTATTTT
j_call: TRBJ1-2; clone_size: once; v_call: TRBV2; d_call: TRBD1; cdr3_aa: CATRQGSSQGYTF; cdr3_nt: TGTGCCACCAGACAGGGATCTAGTCAAGGCTACACCTTC
j_call: TRBJ1-2; clone_size: NA; v_call: TRBV27; d_call: NA; cdr3_aa: CASSLSPTQGPNYGYTF; cdr3_nt: TGTGCCAGCAGTTTATCCCCAACACAGGGTCCTAACTATGGCTACACCTTC